The T cell receptor (beta chain) described here comes from a study of T cells after yellow fever vaccination. There are a few counts of this clonotype. No antigen is known for it. One entry per CDR3 protein results from TCRdb running MiXCR on the 5' RACE reads. Among around 610,000 distinct CDR3 sequences listed, roughly 14% were seen once. CDR3 size: 13 residues. With 5 bases removed from V and 4 bases from J, the gap between germline ends came to 11 bases. CDR1 is SEHNR, CDR2 FQNEAQ, per germline (reference sequence). Study-wide points: Subsequent booster samples again held most clones from primary vaccination (roughly 95% CD4, roughly 88% CD8).

The receptor was derived from a man younger than 45 who received the YFV17D yellow fever vaccine. The sequenced sample was PBMCs, obtained on the day of the yellow fever booster vaccination. The J gene is TRBJ2-5, the V gene TRBV7-9; maybe TRBD1 (6 bases). The CDR3 loop reads CASSITGLETQYF. The CDR3 DNA reads TGTGCCAGCAGCATTACAGGGCTAGAGACCCAGTACTTC.